This T cell receptor (beta chain) emerged from a study of Ad26.COV2.S vaccination and SARS-CoV-2 variants. At the level of the study: Ad26.COV2.S, an intramuscular injection, was given once or twice 56 days apart. Findings and limits, study-wide: Spike-specific responses of CD8+ and CD4+ T cells were reported to display substantial breadth after vaccination.

Produced via immunoSEQ multiplex PCR; TCRdb's table is partial and in-frame only. This sample yields about 350,000 clones, of which about nine tenths are seen a single time; around 6.1% belongs to the top ten. Notes on this clone: Its antigen is still unknown.

CDR3 length equals 14 residues. The J segment lost 7 bases and the V segment lost 1 base, leaving 4 bases of the junction unmatched. Germline V gene lookup returns CDR1 LGHNA and CDR2 YSLEER. The treatment here: around 19 received Ad26.COV2.S at low or high dose, single or two shots; roughly five received placebo; per-sample allocation not given. Sampling was done on day 63 after the first vaccine or placebo injection. The clonotype comes from a person between 18 and 65 years old who received the Ad26.COV2.S COVID-19 vaccine or a placebo. V is TRBV4-3 and J is TRBJ2-5, with 9 bases matching TRBD2. Sequences were derived from peripheral blood, sampled in a trial of Ad26.COV2.S vaccine versus placebo. This CDR3 is CASSQARGGGTQYF. In nucleotides, the CDR3 is TGCGCCAGCAGCCAAGCGCGGGGGGGCGGGACCCAGTACTTC.